This T cell receptor (beta chain) stems from a study of shared clonotypes between healthy human individuals. Trimming took off 3 bases at V and 0 bases at J, with 11 bases between the two ends. Germline assignment: CDR1 ENHRY and CDR2 SYGVKD. The CDR3 extends over 15 amino acids. The assay was immunoSEQ multiplex PCR, and TCRdb's table has in-frame clones only and misses some. The data contain under 80,000 clones, about 65% of them seen just once; the ten biggest clones take up over 50%. This clone was found once. The sample consisted of memory CD8+ T cells sorted from blood. The subset here: CD45RO+ cells pooled with CCR7-negative TemRA cells. This chain links TRBV10-3 with TRBJ1-1; D is unresolved. The receptor was derived from a man aged 25-45 years in good health. CDR3 protein: CAISDWKSLNTEAFF. In DNA, the CDR3 is TGTGCCATCAGTGATTGGAAAAGCTTGAACACTGAAGCTTTCTTT.